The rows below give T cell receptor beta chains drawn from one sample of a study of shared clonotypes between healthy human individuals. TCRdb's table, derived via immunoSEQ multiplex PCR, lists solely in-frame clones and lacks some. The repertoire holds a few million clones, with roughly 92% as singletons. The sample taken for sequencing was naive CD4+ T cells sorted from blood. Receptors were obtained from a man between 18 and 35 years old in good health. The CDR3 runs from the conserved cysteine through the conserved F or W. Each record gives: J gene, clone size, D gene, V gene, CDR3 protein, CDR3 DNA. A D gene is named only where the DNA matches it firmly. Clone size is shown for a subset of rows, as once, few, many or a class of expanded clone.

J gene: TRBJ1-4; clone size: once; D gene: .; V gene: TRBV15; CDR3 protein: CATSRDLKGANEKLFF; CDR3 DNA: TGTGCCACCAGCAGAGATCTGAAAGGGGCTAATGAAAAACTGTTTTTT
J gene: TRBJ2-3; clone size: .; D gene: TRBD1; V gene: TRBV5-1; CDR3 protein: CASSPGQARRTDTQYF; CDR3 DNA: TGCGCCAGCAGCCCGGGACAGGCACGGAGAACAGATACGCAGTATTTT
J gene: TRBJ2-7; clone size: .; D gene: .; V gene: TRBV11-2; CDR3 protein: CASSPPALGDEQYF; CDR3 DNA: TGTGCCAGCAGCCCCCCCGCCCTCGGGGACGAGCAGTACTTC
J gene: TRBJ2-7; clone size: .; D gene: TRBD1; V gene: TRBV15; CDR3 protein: CATSRGTKTGDEQYF; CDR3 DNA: TGTGCCACCAGCAGGGGTACCAAGACAGGGGACGAGCAGTACTTC
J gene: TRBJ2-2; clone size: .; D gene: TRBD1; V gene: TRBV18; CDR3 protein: CASSLAQDRATGELFF; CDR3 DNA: TGTGCCAGCTCGCTGGCACAGGACAGGGCTACCGGGGAGCTGTTTTTT
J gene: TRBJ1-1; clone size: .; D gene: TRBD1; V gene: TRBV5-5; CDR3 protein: CASSPGTGPRGTEAFF; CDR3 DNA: TGTGCCAGCAGCCCCGGGACAGGGCCGCGGGGCACTGAAGCTTTCTTT
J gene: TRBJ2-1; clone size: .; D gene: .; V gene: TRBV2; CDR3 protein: CASSAGGGVNEQFF; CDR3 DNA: TGTGCCAGCAGTGCAGGGGGAGGGGTGAATGAGCAGTTCTTC
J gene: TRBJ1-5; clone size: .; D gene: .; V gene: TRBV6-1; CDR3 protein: CASSEEWERQPQHF; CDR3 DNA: TGTGCCAGCAGTGAGGAGTGGGAACGACAGCCCCAGCATTTT
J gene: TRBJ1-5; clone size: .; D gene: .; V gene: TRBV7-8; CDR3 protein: CASSLAWDSNQPQHF; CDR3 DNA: TGTGCCAGCAGCTTAGCGTGGGATAGCAATCAGCCCCAGCATTTT
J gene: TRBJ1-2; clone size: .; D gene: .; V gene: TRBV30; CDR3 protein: CAWSVSLESYTF; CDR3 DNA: TGTGCCTGGAGTGTAAGTTTGGAGAGCTACACCTTC
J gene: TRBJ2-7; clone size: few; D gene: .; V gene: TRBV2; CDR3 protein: CASSGRGGHEQYF; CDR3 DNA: TGTGCCAGCAGTGGGAGGGGCGGGCACGAGCAGTACTTC
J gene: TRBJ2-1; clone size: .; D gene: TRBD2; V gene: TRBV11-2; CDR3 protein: CASSSIQKGPSGNNEQFF; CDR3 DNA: TGTGCCAGCAGCTCGATTCAAAAGGGGCCTAGCGGAAACAATGAGCAGTTCTTC
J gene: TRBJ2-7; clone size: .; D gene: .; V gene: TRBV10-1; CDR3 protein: CASSEMVSSYEQYF; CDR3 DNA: TGCGCCAGCAGTGAGATGGTGAGCTCCTACGAGCAGTACTTC
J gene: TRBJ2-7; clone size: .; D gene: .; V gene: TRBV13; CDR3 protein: CASSPGGGLSSYEQYF; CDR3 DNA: TGTGCCAGCAGCCCCGGTGGGGGCCTTAGCTCCTACGAGCAGTACTTC
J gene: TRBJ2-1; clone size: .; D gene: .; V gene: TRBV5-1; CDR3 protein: CASSRTGPRAGAGYNEQFF; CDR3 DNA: TGCGCCAGCAGCCGGACAGGGCCGCGGGCGGGAGCTGGTTACAATGAGCAGTTCTTC
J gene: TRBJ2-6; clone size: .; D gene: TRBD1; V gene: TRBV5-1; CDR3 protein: CASSTDRAGANVLTF; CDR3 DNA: TGCGCCAGCAGCACCGACAGGGCTGGGGCCAACGTCCTGACTTTC
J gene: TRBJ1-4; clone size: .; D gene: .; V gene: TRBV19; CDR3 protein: CASSSSTNEKLFF; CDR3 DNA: TGTGCCAGTAGTTCATCAACTAATGAAAAACTGTTTTTT
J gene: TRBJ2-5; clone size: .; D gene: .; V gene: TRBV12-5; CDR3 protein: CASGLFFLAGRTYQETQYF; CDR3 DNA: TGTGCTAGTGGTTTGTTTTTTTTGGCGGGCAGGACGTACCAAGAGACCCAGTACTTC
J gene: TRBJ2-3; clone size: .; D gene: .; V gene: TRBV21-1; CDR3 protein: CASSNDKSFTDTQYF; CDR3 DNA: TGTGCCAGCAGCAACGACAAGTCGTTCACAGATACGCAGTATTTT
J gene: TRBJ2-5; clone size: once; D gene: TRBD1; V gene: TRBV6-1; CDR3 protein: CASSETWTGDETQYF; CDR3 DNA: TGTGCCAGCAGTGAAACCTGGACAGGGGACGAGACCCAGTACTTC
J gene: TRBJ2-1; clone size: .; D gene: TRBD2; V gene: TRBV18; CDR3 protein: CASSPLAGGRNEQFF; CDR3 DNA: TGTGCCAGCTCACCACTAGCGGGAGGGCGCAATGAGCAGTTCTTC
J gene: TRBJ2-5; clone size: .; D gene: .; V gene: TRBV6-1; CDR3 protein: CASSGASETQYF; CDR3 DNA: TGTGCCAGCAGTGGGGCCAGCGAGACCCAGTACTTC
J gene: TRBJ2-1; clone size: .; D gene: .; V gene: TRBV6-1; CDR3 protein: CASQGGMISYNEQFF; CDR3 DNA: TGTGCCAGCCAGGGGGGGATGATATCCTACAATGAGCAGTTCTTC
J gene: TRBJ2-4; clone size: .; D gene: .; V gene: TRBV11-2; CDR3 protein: CASSFPSFRGRDKNIQYF; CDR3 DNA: TGTGCCAGCAGCTTTCCCTCTTTCCGGGGCCGAGACAAAAACATTCAGTACTTC
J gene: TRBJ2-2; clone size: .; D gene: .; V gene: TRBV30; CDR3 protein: CAWSVRLDGELFF; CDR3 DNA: TGTGCCTGGAGTGTACGCCTGGACGGGGAGCTGTTTTTT
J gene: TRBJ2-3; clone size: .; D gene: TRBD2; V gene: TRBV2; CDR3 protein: CASRQTSGSTDTQYF; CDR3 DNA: TGTGCCAGCAGACAGACTAGCGGGAGCACAGATACGCAGTATTTT
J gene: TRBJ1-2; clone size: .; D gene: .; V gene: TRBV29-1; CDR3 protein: CSVGPQGANYGYTF; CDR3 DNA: TGCAGCGTTGGACCGCAGGGCGCTAACTATGGCTACACCTTC
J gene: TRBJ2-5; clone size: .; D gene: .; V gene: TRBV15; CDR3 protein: CATSRDRRETQYF; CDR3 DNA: TGTGCCACCAGCAGAGATCGACGCGAGACCCAGTACTTC
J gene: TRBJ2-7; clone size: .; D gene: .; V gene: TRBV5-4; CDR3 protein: CASAAYEQYF; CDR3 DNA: TGTGCCAGCGCAGCCTACGAGCAGTACTTC
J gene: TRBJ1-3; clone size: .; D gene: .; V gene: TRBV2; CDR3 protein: CARPFEQTRSGNTIYF; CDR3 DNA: TGTGCCAGACCCTTTGAGCAGACCCGCTCTGGAAACACCATATATTTT
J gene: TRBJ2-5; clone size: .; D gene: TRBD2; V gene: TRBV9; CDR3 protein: CASSVGSSGHQETQYF; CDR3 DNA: TGTGCCAGCAGCGTAGGGTCTAGCGGGCATCAAGAGACCCAGTACTTC
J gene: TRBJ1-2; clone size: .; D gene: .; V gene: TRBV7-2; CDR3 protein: CASSLAAGGGYTF; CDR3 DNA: TGTGCCAGCAGCTTAGCAGCCGGCGGTGGCTACACCTTC
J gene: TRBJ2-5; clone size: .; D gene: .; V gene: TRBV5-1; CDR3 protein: CASSLGTYQETQYF; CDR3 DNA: TGCGCCAGCAGTCTCGGGACATACCAAGAGACCCAGTACTTC
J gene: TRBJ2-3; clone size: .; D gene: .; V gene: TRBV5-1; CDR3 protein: CASSSEASTDTQYF; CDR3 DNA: TGCGCCAGCAGCTCCGAGGCTAGCACAGATACGCAGTATTTT
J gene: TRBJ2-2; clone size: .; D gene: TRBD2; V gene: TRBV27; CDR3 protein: CASSSGERGGRTGELFF; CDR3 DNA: TGTGCCAGCAGTTCCGGGGAGCGGGGGGGTCGAACCGGGGAGCTGTTTTTT
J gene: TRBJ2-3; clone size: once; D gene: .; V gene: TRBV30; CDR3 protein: CAWAPGDTQYF; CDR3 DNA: TGTGCCTGGGCCCCTGGAGATACGCAGTATTTT
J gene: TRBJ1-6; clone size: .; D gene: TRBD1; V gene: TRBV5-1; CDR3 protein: CASTTGNNSPLHF; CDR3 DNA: TGCGCCAGCACGACAGGGAATAATTCACCCCTCCACTTT
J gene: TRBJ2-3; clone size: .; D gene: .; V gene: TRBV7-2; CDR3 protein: CASRNSPTDTQYF; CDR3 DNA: TGTGCCAGCAGGAACAGCCCCACAGATACGCAGTATTTT
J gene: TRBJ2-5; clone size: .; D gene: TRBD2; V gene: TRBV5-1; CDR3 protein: CASSLLGRAQAKETQYF; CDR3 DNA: TGCGCCAGCAGCTTGCTCGGGAGGGCCCAGGCAAAAGAGACCCAGTACTTC
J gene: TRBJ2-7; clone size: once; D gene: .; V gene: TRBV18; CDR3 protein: CASSPQVAVYEQYF; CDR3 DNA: TGTGCCAGCTCACCACAGGTAGCGGTCTACGAGCAGTACTTC
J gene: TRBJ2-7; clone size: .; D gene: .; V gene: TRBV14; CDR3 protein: CASSQYSVSYEQYF; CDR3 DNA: TGTGCCAGCAGCCAATATAGCGTCTCCTACGAGCAGTACTTC
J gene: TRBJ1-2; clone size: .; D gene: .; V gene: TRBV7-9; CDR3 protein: CASSSPGGTYGYTF; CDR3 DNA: TGTGCCAGCAGCTCCCCGGGAGGGACATATGGCTACACCTTC
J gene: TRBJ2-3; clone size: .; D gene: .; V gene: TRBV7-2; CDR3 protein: CASSTGRGDTQYF; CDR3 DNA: TGTGCCAGCAGCACCGGCCGGGGGGATACGCAGTATTTT
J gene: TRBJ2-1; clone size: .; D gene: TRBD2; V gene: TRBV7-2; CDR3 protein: CASSLQRGTSYNEQFF; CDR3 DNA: TGTGCCAGCAGCTTACAGCGGGGGACCTCCTACAATGAGCAGTTCTTC
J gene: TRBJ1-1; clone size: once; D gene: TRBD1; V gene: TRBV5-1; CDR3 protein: CASSMTGVNTEAFF; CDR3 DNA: TGCGCCAGCAGCATGACAGGGGTGAACACTGAAGCTTTCTTT
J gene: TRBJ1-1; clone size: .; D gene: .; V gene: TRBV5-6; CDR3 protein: CASSFGQVRGTEAFF; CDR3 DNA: TGTGCCAGCAGCTTCGGGCAGGTCAGGGGTACTGAAGCTTTCTTT
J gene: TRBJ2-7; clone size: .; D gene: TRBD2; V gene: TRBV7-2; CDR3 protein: CASSLGAGAYEQYF; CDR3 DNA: TGTGCCAGCAGCTTAGGGGCGGGAGCCTACGAGCAGTACTTC
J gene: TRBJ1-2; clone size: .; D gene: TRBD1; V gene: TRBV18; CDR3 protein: CASSPAPGTDYGYTF; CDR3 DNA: TGTGCCAGCTCACCTGCCCCCGGGACAGACTATGGCTACACCTTC
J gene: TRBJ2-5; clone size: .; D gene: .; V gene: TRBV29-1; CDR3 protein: CSVGDQETQYF; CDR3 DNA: TGCAGCGTTGGGGACCAAGAGACCCAGTACTTC
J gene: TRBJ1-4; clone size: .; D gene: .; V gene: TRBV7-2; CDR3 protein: CASSPRTDEKLFF; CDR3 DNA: TGTGCCAGCAGCCCACGGACGGATGAAAAACTGTTTTTT